These 27 T cell receptor beta chains share one sample of origin, sequenced in a study of T-cell memory formation after mild COVID-19. TCRdb itself ran the 5' RACE reads through MiXCR, one entry per CDR3 protein. Among approximately 250,000 distinct CDR3 sequences, 15% were seen once, and the ten largest hold 2.1%. Material: PBMCs or a T cell subset sorted from them (not recorded which). Receptor source: an adult woman who had mild COVID-19 (a few samples of this study predate the infection). Cell type and time point are not known.

This clonotype was observed a few times. This chain joins TRBV28 and TRBJ2-2; the D call may be TRBD1 or TRBD2 (6 bases each). Germline CDR1 MDHEN, CDR2 SYDVKM. V lost 3 bases, J lost 1 base, and 18 bases lay in between. This CDR3 spans 18 amino acids. CDR3 nucleotide sequence: TGTGCCAGCAGTTTTCTTGGGACTGGACAGTTGAACACCGGGGAGCTGTTTTTT. Residues: CASSFLGTGQLNTGELFF.

This clonotype has only one observation. The chain joins TRBV27 to TRBJ2-7; 12 bases line up with TRBD2. Trimming took 6 bases from V and 2 from J; bases not matched to a gene: 17. CDR1 and CDR2 (germline): MNHEY, SMNVEV (reference sequence). CDR3 length: 19 amino acids. CDR3 protein: CASRPMVGSTSGSPYEQYF. CDR3 nucleotide sequence: TGTGCCAGCAGGCCTATGGTCGGTTCGACTAGCGGGAGCCCCTACGAGCAGTACTTC.

The chain employs TRBV20-1 and TRBJ2-7, with TRBD2 matching 11 bases. V was clipped by 2 bases and J by 4 bases; unmatched bases: 7. CDR3 size: 15 residues. Germline loops: CDR1 DFQATT, CDR2 SNEGSKA (reference sequence). The CDR3 DNA follows: TGCAGTGCTAGAATGGAACTAGCGGGAGTATACGAGCAGTACTTC. Protein: CSARMELAGVYEQYF.

The chain combines TRBV6-2 or TRBV6-3 with TRBJ2-7, with 7 bases that match TRBD2. Germline CDR1 is MNHEY and CDR2 is SVGEGT. The CDR3 consists of 11 residues. The trim removed 6 bases at V and 4 bases at J, leaving 0 bases unmatched. This CDR3 reads CASRGGYEQYF. In DNA form, the CDR3 reads TGTGCCAGCAGGGGGGGGTACGAGCAGTACTTC.

The V call is TRBV2, the J call TRBJ2-5; tentative D call: TRBD2 (5 bases). Trimming pared 10 bases from V and 6 bases from J, leaving 24 bases between. CDR1 is SNHLY and CDR2 is FYNNEI in the germline V gene. The CDR3 totals 15 residues. The CDR3 loop reads CATRNSLASGKTQYF. CDR3 sequence (DNA): TGTGCCACCCGGAACAGCCTAGCCAGTGGGAAGACCCAGTACTTC. Full variable domain (outside the CDR3, taken from reference TRBV2 and TRBJ2-5): EPEVTQTPSHQVTQMGQEVILRCVPISNHLYFYWYRQILGQKVEFLVSFYNNEISEKSEIFDDQFSVERPDGSNFTLKIRSTKLEDSAMYFCATRNSLASGKTQYFGPGTRLLVL.

The V and J genes are TRBV7-3 and TRBJ2-6; D is possibly TRBD1 (5 bases). Looked up from germline, CDR1 is SGHTA and CDR2 is FQGTGA. This CDR3 has 18 residues. The V gene lost 5 bases and the J gene lost 0 bases, with 17 bases spanning the gap. The CDR3: CASSPQGVAGSGANVLTF. The CDR3 DNA is TGTGCCAGCAGCCCCCAAGGGGTTGCAGGCTCTGGGGCCAACGTCCTGACTTTC. Based on the CDR3 plus reference TRBV7-3 and TRBJ2-6, the full variable domain is GAGVSQTPSNKVTEKGKYVELRCDPISGHTALYWYRQSLGQGPEFLIYFQGTGAADDSGLPNDRFFAVRPEGSVSTLKIQRTERGDSAVYLCASSPQGVAGSGANVLTFGAGSRLTVL.

CDR3 sequence reads: CASSLLGRGEKLFF. The DNA of the CDR3 is TGTGCCAGCAGCTTGTTGGGAAGGGGTGAAAAACTGTTTTTT. This chain links TRBV5-5 with TRBJ1-4, with D perhaps TRBD1 (5 bases). V gave up 1 base and J gave up 7 bases, with 11 bases separating them. This CDR3 region has 14 residues. From germline, CDR1 is SGHKS and CDR2 YYEKEE (reference sequence).

This clonotype was observed a few times. This chain joins TRBV20-1 and TRBJ2-5; a possible D gene is TRBD1 (6 bases). V gave up 3 bases and J gave up 0 bases, with 14 bases separating them. In germline, CDR1 is DFQATT, CDR2 SNEGSKA (reference sequence). The CDR3 has 15 residues. The CDR3 region has the DNA TGCAGTGCTAGCCCGGGACACCTATACCAAGAGACCCAGTACTTC. Its protein product is CSASPGHLYQETQYF.

This clonotype was seen only a few times. In DNA form, the CDR3 reads TGCAGTGCTCCACGACTAGCGGGGGGAACCTACGAGCAGTACTTC. It is translated as CSAPRLAGGTYEQYF. The chain joins TRBV20-1 to TRBJ2-7; 13 bases line up with TRBD2. Germline V gene lookup returns CDR1 DFQATT and CDR2 SNEGSKA (reference sequence). The CDR3 consists of 15 residues. V gave up 5 bases and J gave up 2 bases; unmatched junction bases: 6.

The chain joins TRBV12-3 or TRBV12-4 to TRBJ1-1; 12 positions agree with TRBD1. Trimming took 4 bases from V and 7 from J; bases not matched to a gene: 7. CDR3 length: 15 amino acids. This CDR3 reads CASSSDGTGGLEAFF. CDR3 DNA: TGTGCCAGCAGTTCCGACGGGACAGGGGGCCTTGAAGCTTTCTTT.

This clonotype was recorded a few times. This chain uses TRBV4-2 with TRBJ2-3, with a weak D call TRBD2 (6 bases). This CDR3 is 15 amino acids long. Trimming removed 4 bases from V and 6 bases from J, with 17 bases in between. The germline gives CDR1 LGHNA, CDR2 YNFKEQ. This CDR3 reads CASSPRDGLLDTQYF. The DNA of the CDR3 is TGTGCCAGCAGCCCGCGGGACGGCTTGTTGGATACGCAGTATTTT.

This clonotype was detected only a few times. This chain uses TRBV4-3 with TRBJ1-2; no clear D. The CDR3 is made up of 14 amino acids. Trimming took 0 bases from V and 7 from J, leaving 12 bases between them. CDR1 is LGHNA, CDR2 YSLEER, per germline. CDR3 sequence reads: CASSQDRSGTGYTF. The CDR3 coding sequence is TGCGCCAGCAGCCAAGATCGCTCCGGTACTGGCTACACCTTC.

This clonotype has more than one count but fewer than ten. The gene calls are TRBV7-9 and TRBJ1-2, with a tentative D call TRBD1 (5 bases). The V gene's germline CDR1 is SEHNR and CDR2 FQNEAQ (reference sequence). The CDR3 sequence is 13 residues long. The V end was cut by 3 bases, the J end by 2 bases, with 7 bases between. The CDR3 DNA follows: TGTGCCAGCAGCTTCGCAGGGAACTATGGCTACACCTTC. It yields the protein CASSFAGNYGYTF.

The rearrangement links TRBV7-9 to TRBJ1-6; D gene unclear. Trimming cost V 4 bases and J 4 bases, with 8 bases left between them. This CDR3 has 14 residues. Germline lookup yields CDR1 SEHNR and CDR2 FQNEAQ (reference sequence). The DNA of the CDR3 is TGTGCCAGCAGCTACGGAGATTATAATTCACCCCTCCACTTT. Amino acid sequence: CASSYGDYNSPLHF.

This clonotype came up a few times. The chain has TRBV10-3 and TRBJ2-5; possibly TRBD2 for D (6 bases). The germline gives CDR1 ENHRY, CDR2 SYGVKD. The V and J ends lost 2 bases and 5 bases respectively, with 9 bases between them. The CDR3 is 13 residues long. CDR3 loop: CAISEGTEETQYF. Written as DNA, the CDR3 is TGTGCCATCAGTGAGGGGACTGAGGAGACCCAGTACTTC.

The chain recombines TRBV6-5 with TRBJ1-5; 8 nucleotides agree with TRBD1. The CDR3 consists of 14 residues. Trimming cost V 5 bases and J 8 bases; bases outside gene matches: 8. Germline-derived CDR1 and CDR2 are MNHEY and SVGAGI. The CDR3 sequence is CASSGVQGGEPQHF. The CDR3 DNA reads TGTGCCAGCAGTGGAGTACAGGGGGGAGAGCCCCAGCATTTT.

This clonotype appeared a few times. CDR3 DNA sequence: TGTGCCACCAGTGGAACCAGGAGCTCCTACGAGCAGTACTTC. Its translation is CATSGTRSSYEQYF. The V and J genes are TRBV24-1 and TRBJ2-7; D gene ambiguous. This CDR3 spans 14 amino acids. Per germline, CDR1 KGHDR and CDR2 SFDVKD. With 5 bases removed from V and 0 bases from J, the gap between germline ends came to 10 bases.

This clonotype was counted between two and nine times. The J gene is TRBJ1-5, the V gene TRBV25-1; D is undetermined. The germline V gene encodes CDR1 MGHDK and CDR2 SYGVNS. Trimming stripped 3 bases from V and 7 bases from J, with 7 bases between. This CDR3 spans 12 amino acids. CDR3 bases: TGTGCCAGCAGTGATAGGTCCCAGCCCCAGCATTTT. It translates to CASSDRSQPQHF.

The table lists this clonotype with many counts. The rearrangement joins TRBV5-4 to TRBJ2-1; the D is unclear. CDR3 length: 13 amino acids. Germline V CDR1 and CDR2: SGHNT, YYREEE (reference sequence). The V end lost 5 bases, the J end lost 0 bases, and 6 bases lay between the germline ends. The CDR3 loop is CASRPSSYNEQFF. The CDR3 region has the DNA TGTGCCAGCAGGCCCTCCTCCTACAATGAGCAGTTCTTC.

The genes are TRBV2 and TRBJ2-3; D gene unclear. The CDR3 is 12 residues long. Trimming pared 5 bases from V and 5 bases from J, leaving 8 bases between. Germline-derived CDR1 and CDR2 are SNHLY and FYNNEI. CDR3 amino acids: CASSMDGDTQYF. In nucleotides, the CDR3 is TGTGCCAGCAGTATGGACGGAGATACGCAGTATTTT.

The table lists this clonotype with a few counts. V and J are TRBV5-1 and TRBJ2-1; D is uncertain. V shed 5 bases and J shed 5 bases, with 14 bases lying between them. This CDR3 spans 14 amino acids. Germline CDR1 reads SGHRS; CDR2 reads YFSETQ. DNA for the CDR3: TGCGCCAGCAGTGAGTCGATTGGCAACAATGAGCAGTTCTTC. It specifies CASSESIGNNEQFF.

This chain connects TRBV7-1 to TRBJ1-2, with TRBD1 identical over 8 bases. TRBV7-1 is designated an ORF whose function remains uncertain. CDR3 length: 14 amino acids. The junction had 8 bases not matched to a gene; V was cut back by 5 bases and J by 6 bases. The CDR3 DNA reads as TGTGCCAGCAGCCTCAGGACAGGGAACGATGGCTACACCTTC. Translating it yields CASSLRTGNDGYTF.

This clonotype was seen only a few times. The chain carries TRBV10-3 and TRBJ2-7; the match to TRBD1 covers 8 bases. CDR1 and CDR2 from the germline V gene are ENHRY and SYGVKD. Germline trimming cut 2 bases from V and 2 bases from J; bases unmatched to any gene: 2. This CDR3 is 14 amino acids long. The CDR3 nucleotides are TGTGCCATCAGTGAGGGACAGGGACCCTACGAGCAGTACTTC. Translating gives CAISEGQGPYEQYF.

This clonotype appeared a few times. The gene calls are TRBV20-1 and TRBJ2-3; D may be TRBD2 (6 bases). Germline assignment: CDR1 DFQATT and CDR2 SNEGSKA (reference sequence). Deletions cut 2 bases from V and 6 bases from J, with 15 bases between. This CDR3 has 14 amino acids. The CDR3 loop reads CSARWGGRGDTQYF. As DNA, the CDR3 is TGCAGTGCTAGATGGGGCGGGCGGGGTGATACGCAGTATTTT.

The CDR3 nucleotides read TGTGCCAGCAGCACCTTCATGAACACTGAAGCTTTCTTT. Protein product: CASSTFMNTEAFF. This rearrangement joins TRBV9 to TRBJ1-1; D call uncertain. The germline V and J ends were trimmed by 4 bases and 0 bases, with 7 bases remaining between them. Germline values: CDR1 SGDLS, CDR2 YYNGEE. This CDR3 contains 13 residues.

The rearrangement uses TRBV20-1 and TRBJ2-1, with 8 bases matching TRBD2. In germline, CDR1 is DFQATT, CDR2 SNEGSKA (reference sequence). Trimming removed 2 bases from V and 4 bases from J; junction bases left unmatched: 7. CDR3 length: 15 amino acids. This chain's CDR3 is CSARTGGANYNEQFF. In DNA, the CDR3 is TGCAGTGCTAGAACCGGGGGGGCCAATTACAATGAGCAGTTCTTC.

This clonotype has more than one count but fewer than ten. The chain links TRBV12-3 or TRBV12-4 to TRBJ1-4; D call uncertain. CDR3 length: 13 amino acids. Trimming removed 2 bases from V and 8 bases from J, with 9 bases in between. The CDR3 sequence is CASSLNAREKLFF. CDR3 sequence (DNA): TGTGCCAGCAGTTTAAACGCGAGGGAAAAACTGTTTTTT.